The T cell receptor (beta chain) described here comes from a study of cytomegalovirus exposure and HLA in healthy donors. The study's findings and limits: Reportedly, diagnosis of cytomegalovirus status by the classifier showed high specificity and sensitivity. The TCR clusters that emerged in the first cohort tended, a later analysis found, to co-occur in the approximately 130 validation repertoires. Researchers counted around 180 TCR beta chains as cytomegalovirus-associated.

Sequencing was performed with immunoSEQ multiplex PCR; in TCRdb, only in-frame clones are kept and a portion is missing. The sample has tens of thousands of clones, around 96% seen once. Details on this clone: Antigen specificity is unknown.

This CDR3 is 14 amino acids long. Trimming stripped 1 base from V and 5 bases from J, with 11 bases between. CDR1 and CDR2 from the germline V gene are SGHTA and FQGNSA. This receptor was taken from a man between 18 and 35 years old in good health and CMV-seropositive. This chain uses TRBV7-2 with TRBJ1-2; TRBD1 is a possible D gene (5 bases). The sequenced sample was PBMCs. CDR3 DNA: TGTGCCAGCAGCTTAGGGGGCTCGAATTATGGCTACACCTTC. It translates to CASSLGGSNYGYTF. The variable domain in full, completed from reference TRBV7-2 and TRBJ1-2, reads GAGVSQSPSNKVTEKGKDVELRCDPISGHTALYWYRQSLGQGLEFLIYFQGNSAPDKSGLPSDRFSAERTGGSVSTLTIQRTQQEDSAVYLCASSLGGSNYGYTFGSGTRLTVV.